This T cell receptor (beta chain) emerged from a study of blood T cell repertoires in COVID-19. Assay used: immunoSEQ multiplex PCR; TCRdb lists only in-frame clones, some missing. The table lists fewer than 250,000 clones, roughly 83% of them singletons. V gave up 0 bases and J gave up 6 bases; unmatched junction bases: 9. The CDR3 spans 16 residues. Germline V gene lookup returns CDR1 LGHNA and CDR2 YSLEER. The sample consisted of peripheral blood. The chain uses TRBV4-3 and TRBJ1-2; 8 bases fit TRBD1. The clonotype comes from a woman older than 75 with COVID-19, enrolled during active disease. The CDR3 sequence is CASSQEGTGYGHGYTF. CDR3 sequence (DNA): TGCGCCAGCAGCCAAGAGGGGACAGGTTATGGACATGGCTACACCTTC.